This record covers a single TCR beta chain. Its target is not known. V lost 5 bases and J 3 bases, leaving 16 bases between the germline ends. CDR3 length: 15 residues. Germline CDR1 reads SEHNR; CDR2 reads FQNEAQ (reference sequence). This sample is part of a study of CD8 T cells in ankylosing spondylitis. Study results and limitations: A subset of motif variants has previously been described in the synovial fluid and blood of reactive arthritis. Within matched ankylosing spondylitis synovial fluid, disease-linked clones were reportedly significantly enriched. Blood from ankylosing spondylitis patients appeared to carry a characteristic roughly eight-variant TCR beta motif.

TCR beta libraries were made by quantitative 5'-RACE with molecular barcodes. TCRdb redid the calling of the 5' RACE reads with MiXCR, one entry per CDR3 protein. The repertoire has some 700,000 distinct CDR3 sequences, roughly 20% of them found once; the top ten carry about 19%. This TCR was sampled from a male donor with ankylosing spondylitis. The V gene is TRBV7-9, the J gene TRBJ1-1; no clear D. The source material was blood, either unsorted or a sorted T cell fraction (not recorded which). Here the CDR3 DNA reads TGTGCCAGCAGCCCTTCACGACATCTGGACACTGAAGCTTTCTTT. Its protein is CASSPSRHLDTEAFF. The variable domain in full, with the rest retrieved from reference TRBV7-9 and TRBJ1-1, is DTGVSQNPRHKITKRGQNVTFRCDPISEHNRLYWYRQTLGQGPEFLTYFQNEAQLEKSRLLSDRFSAERPKGSFSTLEIQRTEQGDSAMYLCASSPSRHLDTEAFFGQGTRLTVV.